The 14 T cell receptor beta chains given below trace back to one sample, sequenced in a study of blood T cell repertoires in COVID-19. The method was immunoSEQ multiplex PCR; TCRdb's version includes in-frame clones alone and lacks a portion of them. Among 430,000 or so clones listed, roughly 90% were seen once. The source material was peripheral blood. These receptors all come from a man younger than 35 with COVID-19, enrolled during active disease.

The V and J genes are TRBV10-1 and TRBJ2-5; a weak D match, TRBD2 (6 bases). The CDR3 has 15 amino acids. Deletions cut 2 bases from V and 5 bases from J, with 15 bases between. CDR1 and CDR2 from the germline V gene are WNHNN and SYGVQD (reference sequence). CDR3 DNA sequence: TGCGCCAGCAGTGAGGAGGGCGGGGTGGGGGAGACCCAGTACTTC. Amino acids: CASSEEGGVGETQYF.

J is TRBJ1-5 and V is TRBV12-5; D perhaps matches TRBD1 (6 bases). V shed 7 bases and J shed 0 bases, with 13 bases lying between them. This CDR3 comprises 15 residues. CDR1 and CDR2 (germline): LGHNT, FRNRAP. The CDR3 loop is CASVPPGASNQPQHF. CDR3 nucleotides: TGTGCTAGTGTCCCTCCAGGGGCTAGCAATCAGCCCCAGCATTTT.

The gene calls are TRBV14 and TRBJ2-7; D unresolved. CDR3 size: 13 residues. Germline V gene sequence: CDR1 SGHDN, CDR2 FVKESK. Deletions cut 5 bases from V and 3 bases from J, with 11 bases between. The CDR3 DNA sequence: TGTGCCAGCAGCGAACAGAACCTCTACGAGCAGTACTTC. It codes for CASSEQNLYEQYF.

The chain combines TRBV10-1 with TRBJ2-3; unclear D gene. Germline V gene sequence: CDR1 WNHNN, CDR2 SYGVQD (reference sequence). V was clipped by 8 bases and J by 0 bases, with 9 bases between them. The CDR3 runs 13 residues. CDR3 residues: CASAATSTDTQYF. The CDR3 DNA sequence: TGCGCCAGCGCGGCTACTAGCACAGATACGCAGTATTTT.

The genes are TRBV6-1 and TRBJ1-5; D is possibly TRBD1 (6 bases). The V and J ends lost 1 base and 4 bases respectively, with 11 bases between them. Germline-derived CDR1 and CDR2 are MNHNS and SASEGT. CDR3 size: 15 residues. Here the CDR3 reads CASSEVGDRNQPQHF. Written as DNA, the CDR3 is TGTGCCAGCAGTGAAGTGGGAGACAGGAATCAGCCCCAGCATTTT.

This chain connects TRBV4-1 to TRBJ2-1, with 7 bases matching TRBD2. The J segment lost 8 bases and the V segment lost 4 bases, leaving 14 bases of the junction unmatched. Per germline, CDR1 MGHRA and CDR2 YSYEKL. The CDR3 contains 16 residues. The CDR3 region is CASSPRSAGVSHEQFF. In DNA form, the CDR3 reads TGCGCCAGCAGCCCCCGCTCGGCGGGAGTCTCCCATGAGCAGTTCTTC.

CDR3 region: CASSRAGVDYEQYF. CDR3 in DNA: TGTGCCAGCAGCAGAGCGGGGGTGGACTACGAGCAGTACTTC. V and J are TRBV5-4 and TRBJ2-7; 8 positions agree with TRBD2. The CDR3 loop spans 14 amino acids. The V gene's germline CDR1 is SGHNT and CDR2 YYREEE (reference sequence). The V and J ends lost 4 bases and 3 bases, in that order; junction bases with no gene match: 6.

The rearrangement joins TRBV2 to TRBJ1-1; 7 nucleotides align to TRBD1. CDR3 length equals 15 residues. Germline CDR1 SNHLY, CDR2 FYNNEI. V lost 6 bases and J lost 3; bases outside the gene matches: 10. CDR3 sequence reads: CASSDWTGLDTEAFF. CDR3 nucleotide sequence: TGTGCCAGCAGCGACTGGACAGGCTTGGACACTGAAGCTTTCTTT.

The rearrangement joins TRBV27 to TRBJ2-2; a weak D match, TRBD2 (5 bases). Per germline, CDR1 MNHEY and CDR2 SMNVEV (reference sequence). CDR3 length: 13 residues. V lost 7 bases to trimming and J lost 5 bases, with 11 bases between them. CDR3 bases: TGTGCCAGCACTACCGGGGTTACCGGGGAGCTGTTTTTT. Its protein product is CASTTGVTGELFF.

The chain joins TRBV7-6 to TRBJ2-3, with 9 bases lining up with TRBD2. CDR1 is SGHVS, CDR2 FNYEAQ, per germline. This CDR3 has 14 residues. Trimming cost V 6 bases and J 3 bases; bases outside gene matches: 4. CDR3 sequence (DNA): TGTGCCAGCAGGCGGGGGGGCCGAACAGATACGCAGTATTTT. This codes for CASRRGGRTDTQYF.

The CDR3 sequence: CASSARAGASYEQYF. The DNA for the CDR3 is TGTGCCAGCAGTGCACGGGCGGGAGCTTCGTACGAGCAGTACTTC. The genes are TRBV2 and TRBJ2-7; 7 nucleotides match TRBD2. J gave up 4 bases and V 4 bases, and 10 bases lay outside the gene matches. The germline V gene encodes CDR1 SNHLY and CDR2 FYNNEI. The CDR3 contains 15 residues.

This chain's CDR3 is CATSESSGGLTDTQYF. CDR3 coding DNA: TGTGCCACCAGTGAATCTAGCGGGGGGCTCACAGATACGCAGTATTTT. The chain has TRBV24-1 and TRBJ2-3; 11 nucleotides match TRBD2. Germline trimming cut 4 bases from V and 2 bases from J; bases unmatched to any gene: 4. CDR3 length equals 16 residues. The V gene's germline CDR1 is KGHDR and CDR2 SFDVKD.

This rearrangement joins TRBV6-1 to TRBJ1-6, with TRBD1 matching over 8 bases. Trimming at V came to 4 bases and at J to 5 bases, leaving 16 bases not matched to a gene. Germline loops: CDR1 MNHNS, CDR2 SASEGT. The CDR3 is 19 residues long. CDR3 protein: CASSGPLDRALTDNSPLHF. The CDR3 coding sequence is TGTGCCAGCAGTGGCCCCTTGGACAGGGCACTAACAGATAATTCACCCCTCCACTTT.

A single count supports this clone. The V and J genes are TRBV5-1 and TRBJ2-2; TRBD1 might be the D (6 bases). The germline gives CDR1 SGHRS, CDR2 YFSETQ. This CDR3 is 16 amino acids long. The V and J ends lost 0 bases and 4 bases respectively, with 13 bases between them. Here the CDR3 reads CASSLAAGERTGELFF. CDR3 nucleotide sequence: TGCGCCAGCAGCTTGGCGGCAGGGGAGCGCACCGGGGAGCTGTTTTTT.